This passage covers 5 T cell receptor beta chains from one sample sequenced in a study of cytomegalovirus exposure and HLA in healthy donors. The primer mix had 60 Vbeta and 13 Jbeta primers. Profiled with immunoSEQ multiplex PCR; TCRdb holds only in-frame clones, not every one. The sample's table shows about 67,000 clones. Sequenced input: PBMCs. The origin of the receptors is a woman aged 25 to 39 in good health and CMV-seronegative.

The gene calls are TRBV11-2 and TRBJ2-3, with 8 bases aligning to TRBD1. The junction had 4 bases not matched to a gene; V was cut back by 5 bases and J by 0 bases. Germline V gene lookup returns CDR1 SGHAT and CDR2 FQNNGV. The CDR3 sequence is 15 residues long. Written as DNA, the CDR3 is TGTGCCAGCAGCGACCAGGGGGCTAGCACAGATACGCAGTATTTT. Translation: CASSDQGASTDTQYF.

The chain is built from TRBV27 and TRBJ1-5; D uncertain. V lost 5 bases to trimming and J lost 6 bases, with 8 bases between them. Germline V CDR1 and CDR2: MNHEY, SMNVEV (reference sequence). The CDR3 totals 12 residues. The CDR3 spells CASSRLGQPQHF. For the CDR3, the DNA is TGTGCCAGCAGTCGACTTGGTCAGCCCCAGCATTTT.

The chain uses TRBV4-1 and TRBJ1-5; TRBD1 aligns across 11 bases. V lost 5 bases and J lost 6; bases outside the gene matches: 6. Germline V gives CDR1 MGHRA, CDR2 YSYEKL. This CDR3 has 15 amino acids. The CDR3 loop is CASSAGQGAIQPQHF. The CDR3 region has the DNA TGCGCCAGCAGCGCCGGACAGGGGGCGATTCAGCCCCAGCATTTT.

The chain uses TRBV4-2 and TRBJ2-7, with 12 positions matching TRBD2. Germline CDR1 reads LGHNA; CDR2 reads YNFKEQ. CDR3 length: 15 residues. V was clipped by 1 base and J by 6 bases; unmatched bases: 4. CDR3 nucleotides: TGTGCCAGCAGCCAAGGAACTAGCGGGAGGAGCGAGCAGTACTTC. It specifies CASSQGTSGRSEQYF.

The chain is built from TRBV4-2 and TRBJ2-5, with D tentatively TRBD1 (5 bases). The CDR3 runs to 17 residues. From germline, CDR1 is LGHNA and CDR2 YNFKEQ. With 0 bases removed from V and 0 bases from J, the gap between germline ends came to 14 bases. The CDR3 DNA is TGTGCCAGCAGCCAAGAAAGTTGGGGCGGCTACCAAGAGACCCAGTACTTC. Translation: CASSQESWGGYQETQYF.